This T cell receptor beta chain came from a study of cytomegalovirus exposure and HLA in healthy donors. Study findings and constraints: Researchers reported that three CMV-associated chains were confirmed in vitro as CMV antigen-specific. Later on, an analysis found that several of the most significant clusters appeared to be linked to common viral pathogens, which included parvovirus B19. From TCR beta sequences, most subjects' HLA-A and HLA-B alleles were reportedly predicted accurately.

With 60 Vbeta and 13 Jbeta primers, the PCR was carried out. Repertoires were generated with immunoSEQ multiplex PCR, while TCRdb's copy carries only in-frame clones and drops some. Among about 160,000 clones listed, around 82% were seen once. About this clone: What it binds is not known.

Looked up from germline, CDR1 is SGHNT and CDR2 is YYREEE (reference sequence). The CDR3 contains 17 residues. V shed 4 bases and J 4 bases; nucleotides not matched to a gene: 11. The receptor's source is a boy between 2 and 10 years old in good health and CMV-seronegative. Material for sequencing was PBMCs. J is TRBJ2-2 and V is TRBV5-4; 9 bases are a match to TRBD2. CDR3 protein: CASSPTLAGDGTGELFF. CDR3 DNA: TGTGCCAGCAGCCCCACTTTAGCGGGAGACGGCACCGGGGAGCTGTTTTTT.